Presented here are 18 T cell receptor beta chains from one specimen sequenced in a study of blood T cell repertoires in COVID-19 (dated by TCRdb to between 2020 and 2021). The library relied on the immunoSEQ multiplex PCR assay. TCRdb re-hosts the immuneACCESS table, in-frame sequences only. Its copies lack some clones; in the studies checked, an unresolved V gene accounts for under half of them, and the cause for the rest is not known. For this sample there are about 58,000 clones; 78% appear just once. The ten largest account for 4.5% to 6% of the sample. Sequenced material: peripheral blood. The receptors come from a human donor in a cohort sampled during active COVID-19.

V usage is TRBV19 and J usage is TRBJ2-7, with D possibly being TRBD1 (6 bases). The V end was cut by 3 bases, the J end by 0 bases, with 9 bases between. The CDR3 sequence is 14 residues long. Per germline, CDR1 LNHDA and CDR2 SQIVND (reference sequence). CDR3: CASSMRTDSYEQYF. The CDR3 coding sequence is TGTGCCAGTAGTATGAGGACAGACTCCTACGAGCAGTACTTC.

This sequence joins TRBV6-2 or TRBV6-3 and TRBJ2-7; a weak D match, TRBD2 (5 bases). The V gene's germline CDR1 is MNHEY and CDR2 SVGEGT. This CDR3 has 14 residues. The V gene lost 2 bases and the J gene lost 2 bases, with 10 bases spanning the gap. CDR3 loop: CASSYPDFAYEQYF. For the CDR3, the DNA is TGTGCCAGCAGTTACCCGGACTTCGCCTACGAGCAGTACTTC.

CDR3 in amino acids: CASSFEDRVYGYTF. The CDR3 DNA is TGTGCCAGCAGCTTCGAGGACAGGGTATATGGCTACACCTTC. This chain joins TRBV6-6 and TRBJ1-2; 8 nucleotides agree with TRBD1. The germline V gene has CDR1 MNHNY and CDR2 SVGAGI (reference sequence). The CDR3 runs 14 residues. Losses at the gene ends were 6 bases for V and 5 bases for J; bases not matched to a gene: 8.

This chain uses TRBV7-6 with TRBJ2-1; 11 nucleotides match TRBD2. Germline CDR1 SGHVS, CDR2 FNYEAQ. J was trimmed by 4 bases and V by 5 bases; bases with no gene match: 4. The CDR3 sequence is 15 residues long. The CDR3 here is CASSRLAGGYNEQFF. DNA of the CDR3: TGTGCCAGCAGCCGCCTAGCGGGGGGTTACAATGAGCAGTTCTTC.

The V gene is TRBV2, the J gene TRBJ2-1; 10 bases are a match to TRBD2. The CDR3 is made up of 19 amino acids. In germline, CDR1 is SNHLY, CDR2 FYNNEI. Trimming took 8 bases from V and 3 from J; bases not matched to a gene: 19. The DNA for the CDR3 is TGTGCCAGCCACCAGGACAGGGCGACTAGCGGGCAAGACTACAATGAGCAGTTCTTC. It specifies CASHQDRATSGQDYNEQFF.

This clone was observed a few times. The genes are TRBV18 and TRBJ1-1; possibly TRBD1 for D (6 bases). Germline lookup yields CDR1 KGHSH and CDR2 LQKENI. The CDR3 loop spans 14 amino acids. V was cut by 4 bases and J by 1 base, with 10 bases left in between. The CDR3 loop is CASSQGQKNTEAFF. CDR3 in DNA: TGTGCCAGCTCACAAGGACAGAAGAACACTGAAGCTTTCTTT.

The gene calls are TRBV10-1 and TRBJ2-7, with D possibly matching TRBD2 (5 bases). The CDR3 runs 13 residues. V was pared by 6 bases and J by 4 bases, with 13 bases between. Per germline, CDR1 WNHNN and CDR2 SYGVQD (reference sequence). The CDR3 reads CASRPDGRYEQYF. The CDR3 coding sequence is TGCGCCAGCAGACCCGATGGGAGATACGAGCAGTACTTC.

The V call is TRBV6-5, the J call TRBJ1-1, with 10 bases aligning to TRBD1. Germline trimming cut 6 bases from V and 2 bases from J; bases unmatched to any gene: 6. The CDR3 sequence is 15 residues long. Germline CDR1 and CDR2: MNHEY and SVGAGI. CDR3 region: CASSRDRGPNTEAFF. The CDR3 region has the DNA TGTGCCAGCAGCAGAGACAGGGGGCCAAACACTGAAGCTTTCTTT.

The V call is TRBV7-2, the J call TRBJ2-5; TRBD1 matches at 8 bases. J lost 5 bases, V lost 3 bases, and 14 bases had no gene match. This CDR3 contains 17 residues. Germline lookup yields CDR1 SGHTA and CDR2 FQGNSA. For the CDR3, the DNA is TGTGCCAGCAGCTTGGAGTTCGGGACAGGCACAGGGGAGACCCAGTACTTC. Encoded protein: CASSLEFGTGTGETQYF. The variable domain in full, with the rest retrieved from reference TRBV7-2 and TRBJ2-5, is GAGVSQSPSNKVTEKGKDVELRCDPISGHTALYWYRQSLGQGLEFLIYFQGNSAPDKSGLPSDRFSAERTGGSVSTLTIQRTQQEDSAVYLCASSLEFGTGTGETQYFGPGTRLLVL.

The chain joins TRBV19 to TRBJ1-5; weak D call: TRBD1 (5 bases). The germline V gene has CDR1 LNHDA and CDR2 SQIVND (reference sequence). CDR3 size: 15 residues. The V end lost 5 bases, the J end lost 1 base, and 12 bases lay between the germline ends. In DNA, the CDR3 is TGTGCCAGTAGTTCGGGGGAGGCGAGCAATCAGCCCCAGCATTTT. Protein sequence: CASSSGEASNQPQHF. The complete variable domain, with remaining parts taken from reference TRBV19 and TRBJ1-5, reads DGGITQSPKYLFRKEGQNVTLSCEQNLNHDAMYWYRQDPGQGLRLIYYSQIVNDFQKGDIAEGYSVSREKKESFPLTVTSAQKNPTAFYLCASSSGEASNQPQHFGDGTRLSIL.

The V and J genes are TRBV27 and TRBJ1-6; TRBD1 agrees at 9 bases. The V gene end was trimmed by 5 bases and the J gene end by 1 base; junction bases not matched to a gene: 6. Germline assignment: CDR1 MNHEY and CDR2 SMNVEV (reference sequence). The CDR3 is made up of 17 amino acids. The CDR3: CASSRKQGASYNSPLHF. CDR3 nucleotide sequence: TGTGCCAGCAGTCGAAAACAGGGGGCGTCCTATAATTCACCCCTCCACTTT.

V and J are TRBV14 and TRBJ2-7; the match to TRBD2 covers 9 bases. With 4 bases clipped from V and 0 bases from J, the junction kept 10 bases outside the gene matches. The CDR3 covers 17 residues. Germline V gene sequence: CDR1 SGHDN, CDR2 FVKESK. This chain's CDR3 is CASSLIDSGSPSYEQYF. CDR3 nucleotides: TGTGCCAGCAGCCTGATAGATAGCGGGAGCCCCTCCTACGAGCAGTACTTC.

The chain recombines TRBV6-4 with TRBJ1-5; D gene ambiguous. The CDR3 spans 14 residues. Trimming removed 3 bases from V and 0 bases from J, with 6 bases in between. CDR1 and CDR2 (germline): MRHNA, SNTAGT. As DNA, the CDR3 is TGTGCCAGCAGTGAGGCCTTTAGCAATCAGCCCCAGCATTTT. Its protein product is CASSEAFSNQPQHF.

The rearrangement links TRBV6-2 or TRBV6-3 to TRBJ1-2; no firm D call. Trimming took off 0 bases at V and 5 bases at J, with 10 bases between the two ends. The germline V gene encodes CDR1 MNHEY and CDR2 SVGEGT. The CDR3 runs 14 residues. CDR3 sequence: CASSYSMEFYGYTF. The CDR3 DNA sequence: TGTGCCAGCAGTTACTCAATGGAGTTTTATGGCTACACCTTC.

This chain joins TRBV6-6 and TRBJ1-5; TRBD1 agrees at 7 bases. V lost 7 bases, J lost 4 bases, and 10 bases stayed unmatched. The germline gives CDR1 MNHNY, CDR2 SVGAGI (reference sequence). The CDR3 consists of 15 residues. This chain's CDR3 is CASTERGQRNQPQHF. The CDR3 region has the DNA TGTGCCAGCACCGAGAGGGGACAGAGAAATCAGCCCCAGCATTTT.

The J gene is TRBJ2-5, the V gene TRBV5-6; 7 nucleotides align to TRBD1. J lost 3 bases, V lost 1 base, and 12 bases had no gene match. Germline V gene sequence: CDR1 SGHDT, CDR2 YYEEEE. The CDR3 loop spans 17 amino acids. The CDR3 loop is CASSLFADRALKETQYF. Here the CDR3 DNA reads TGTGCCAGCAGCTTGTTTGCCGACAGGGCCTTAAAAGAGACCCAGTACTTC.

V gene TRBV18 combines with J gene TRBJ2-7; D ambiguous. CDR1 and CDR2 (germline): KGHSH, LQKENI. Trimming pared 2 bases from V and 6 bases from J, leaving 8 bases between. The CDR3 has 12 residues. The CDR3: CASSPSQAEQYF. CDR3 DNA: TGTGCCAGCTCACCAAGTCAGGCCGAGCAGTACTTC.

The genes are TRBV7-9 and TRBJ2-3; 7 bases are shared with TRBD2. The CDR3 is made up of 15 amino acids. Per the germline V gene, CDR1 is SEHNR and CDR2 is FQNEAQ (reference sequence). V lost 2 bases and J lost 1; bases outside the gene matches: 3. CDR3 sequence reads: CASSLREVRTDTQYF. In nucleotides, the CDR3 is TGTGCCAGCAGCTTACGGGAGGTCCGCACAGATACGCAGTATTTT. Full variable domain (rest looked up from reference TRBV7-9 and TRBJ2-3): DTGVSQNPRHKITKRGQNVTFRCDPISEHNRLYWYRQTLGQGPEFLTYFQNEAQLEKSRLLSDRFSAERPKGSFSTLEIQRTEQGDSAMYLCASSLREVRTDTQYFGPGTRLTVL.